The 5 T cell receptor beta chains below all came from one sample that was sequenced in a study of Graves' ophthalmopathy and Graves' hyperthyroidism. Researchers took RNA transcripts and amplified TCR beta CDR3 regions from them. Second-round multiplex PCR followed a first-round RT-PCR using HTBI primers. TCRdb independently ran MiXCR on the multiplex PCR reads; one entry per CDR3 protein. The sample has more than 1,000,000 distinct CDR3 sequences; roughly two fifths are singletons. The sequencing sample was made of peripheral blood or thyroid tissue (not recorded which). The receptors here all came from an adult man with Graves' hyperthyroidism.

This sequence joins TRBV28 and TRBJ2-5; 9 bases map to TRBD2. This CDR3 is 15 amino acids long. CDR1 is MDHEN, CDR2 SYDVKM, per germline. Trimming at V came to 5 bases and at J to 3 bases, leaving 7 bases not matched to a gene. Here the CDR3 reads CASSLFRGGEETQYF. CDR3 coding DNA: TGTGCCAGCAGTCTTTTCCGCGGGGGGGAAGAGACCCAGTACTTC.

V is TRBV20-1 and J is TRBJ2-2, with D possibly TRBD1 on 6 matching bases. The CDR3 totals 13 residues. Germline V gene sequence: CDR1 DFQATT, CDR2 SNEGSKA (reference sequence). Trimming left V 6 bases short and J 3 bases short, with 11 bases between. CDR3 nucleotide sequence: TGCAGTGCCGGACAGACATACACCGGGGAGCTGTTTTTT. It yields the protein CSAGQTYTGELFF.

A remark on this clonotype: Possible read error: a much larger clone is one base away. The rearrangement links TRBV5-1 to TRBJ2-7; 7 bases are shared with TRBD1. From germline, CDR1 is SGHRS and CDR2 YFSETQ. This CDR3 comprises 16 residues. CDR3 DNA: TGCGCCAGCAGATTGGGACAACCCGGGACAGCCTACGAGCAGTACTTC. It encodes CASRLGQPGTAYEQYF.

The chain is built from TRBV20-1 and TRBJ1-5; no reliable D call. Germline CDR1 and CDR2: DFQATT and SNEGSKA (reference sequence). CDR3 size: 14 residues. V was clipped by 3 bases and J by 3 bases, with 12 bases between them. CDR3 in DNA: TGCAGTGCTAGGGAGGACGGCCTCAATCAGCCCCAGCATTTT. It specifies CSAREDGLNQPQHF.

This clonotype was found many times. The chain has TRBV13 and TRBJ1-5, with no clear D. CDR3 length equals 15 residues. Germline values: CDR1 PRHDT, CDR2 FYEKMQ (reference sequence). Trimming left V 2 bases short and J 3 bases short, with 11 bases between. As DNA, the CDR3 is TGTGCCAGCAGCTTAAGCGCCTTTAACAATCAGCCCCAGCATTTT. As protein: CASSLSAFNNQPQHF.